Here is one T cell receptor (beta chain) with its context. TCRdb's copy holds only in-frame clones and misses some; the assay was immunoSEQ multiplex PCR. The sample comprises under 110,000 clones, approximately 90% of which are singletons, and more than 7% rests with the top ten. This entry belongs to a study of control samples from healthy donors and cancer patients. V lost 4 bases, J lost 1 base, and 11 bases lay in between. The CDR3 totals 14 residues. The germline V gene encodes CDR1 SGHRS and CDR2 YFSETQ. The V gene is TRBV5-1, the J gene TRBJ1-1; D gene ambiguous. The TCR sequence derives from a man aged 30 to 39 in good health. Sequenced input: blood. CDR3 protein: CASSLGSRNTEAFF. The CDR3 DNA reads TGCGCCAGCAGCCTAGGGTCCCGGAACACTGAAGCTTTCTTT.